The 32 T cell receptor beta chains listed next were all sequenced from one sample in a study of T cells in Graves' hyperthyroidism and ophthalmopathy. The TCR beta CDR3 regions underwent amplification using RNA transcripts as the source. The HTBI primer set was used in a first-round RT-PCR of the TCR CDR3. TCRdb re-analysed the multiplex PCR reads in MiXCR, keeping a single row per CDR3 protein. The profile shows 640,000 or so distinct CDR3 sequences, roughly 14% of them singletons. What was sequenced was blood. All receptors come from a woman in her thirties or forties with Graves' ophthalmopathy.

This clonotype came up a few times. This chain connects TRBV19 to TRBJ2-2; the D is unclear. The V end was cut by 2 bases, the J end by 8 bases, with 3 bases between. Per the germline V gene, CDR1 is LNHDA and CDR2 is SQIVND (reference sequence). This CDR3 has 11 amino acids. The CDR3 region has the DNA TGTGCCAGTAGTATAACTGGGGAGCTGTTTTTT. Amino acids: CASSITGELFF.

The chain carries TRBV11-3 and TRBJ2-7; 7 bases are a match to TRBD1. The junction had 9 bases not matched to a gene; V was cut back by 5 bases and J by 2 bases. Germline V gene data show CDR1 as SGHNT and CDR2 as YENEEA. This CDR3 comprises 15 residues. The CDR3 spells CASSAMGQPPYEQYF. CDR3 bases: TGTGCCAGCAGCGCGATGGGACAGCCCCCCTACGAGCAGTACTTC.

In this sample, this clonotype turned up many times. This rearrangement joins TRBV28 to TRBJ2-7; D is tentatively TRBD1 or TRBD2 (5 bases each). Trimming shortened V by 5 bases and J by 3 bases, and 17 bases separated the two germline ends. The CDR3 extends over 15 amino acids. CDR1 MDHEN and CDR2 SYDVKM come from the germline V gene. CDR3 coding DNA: TGTGCCAGCAGTCCAGAGGGGCCAGTTTTCTACGAGCAGTACTTC. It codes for CASSPEGPVFYEQYF. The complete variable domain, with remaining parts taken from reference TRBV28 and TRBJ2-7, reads DVKVTQSSRYLVKRTGEKVFLECVQDMDHENMFWYRQDPGLGLRLIYFSYDVKMKEKGDIPEGYSVSREKKERFSLILESASTNQTSMYLCASSPEGPVFYEQYFGPGTRLTVT.

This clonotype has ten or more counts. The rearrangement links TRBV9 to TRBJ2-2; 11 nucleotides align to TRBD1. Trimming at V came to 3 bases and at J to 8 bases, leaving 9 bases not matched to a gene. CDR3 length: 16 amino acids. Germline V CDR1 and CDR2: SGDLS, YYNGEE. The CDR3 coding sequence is TGTGCCAGCAGCGGGACAGGGGGCTCAGGTCCGGGGGAGCTGTTTTTT. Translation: CASSGTGGSGPGELFF.

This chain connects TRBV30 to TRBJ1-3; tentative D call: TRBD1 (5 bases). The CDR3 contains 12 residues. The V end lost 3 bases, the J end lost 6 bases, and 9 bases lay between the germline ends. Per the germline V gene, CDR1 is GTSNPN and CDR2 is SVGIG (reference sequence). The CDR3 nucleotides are TGTGCCTGGAGGACAGCCGAAAACACCATATATTTT. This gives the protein CAWRTAENTIYF.

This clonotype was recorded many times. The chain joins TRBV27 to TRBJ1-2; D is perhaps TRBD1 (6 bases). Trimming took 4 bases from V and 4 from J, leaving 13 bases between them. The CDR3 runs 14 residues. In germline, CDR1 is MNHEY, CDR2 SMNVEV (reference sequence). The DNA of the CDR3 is TGTGCCAGCAGTTCTATCTCAGGGGTCTATGGCTACACCTTC. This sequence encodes CASSSISGVYGYTF.

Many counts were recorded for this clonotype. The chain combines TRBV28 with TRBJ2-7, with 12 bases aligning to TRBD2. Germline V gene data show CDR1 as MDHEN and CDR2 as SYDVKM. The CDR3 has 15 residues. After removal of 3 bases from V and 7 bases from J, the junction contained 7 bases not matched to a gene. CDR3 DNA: TGTGCCAGCAGTTTCCCGGCTAGCGGGAGGGGAGAGCAGTACTTC. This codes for CASSFPASGRGEQYF.

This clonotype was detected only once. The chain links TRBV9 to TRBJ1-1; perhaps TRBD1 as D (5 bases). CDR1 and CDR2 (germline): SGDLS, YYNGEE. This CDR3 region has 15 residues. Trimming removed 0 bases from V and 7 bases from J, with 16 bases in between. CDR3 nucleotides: TGTGCCAGCAGCGTAGTATCAGGTGGGGGGGGTGAAGCTTTCTTT. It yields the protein CASSVVSGGGGEAFF.

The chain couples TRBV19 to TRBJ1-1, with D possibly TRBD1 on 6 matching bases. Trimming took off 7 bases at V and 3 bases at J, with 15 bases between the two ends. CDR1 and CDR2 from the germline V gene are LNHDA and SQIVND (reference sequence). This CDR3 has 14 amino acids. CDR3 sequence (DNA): TGTGCCAGTACCCGGGGGCCACTGTACACTGAAGCTTTCTTT. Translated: CASTRGPLYTEAFF.

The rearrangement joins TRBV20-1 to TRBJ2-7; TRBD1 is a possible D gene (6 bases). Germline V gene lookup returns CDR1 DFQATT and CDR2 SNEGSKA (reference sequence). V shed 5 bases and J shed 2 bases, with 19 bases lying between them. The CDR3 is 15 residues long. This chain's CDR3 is CSARSIGDNPYEQYF. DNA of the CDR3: TGCAGTGCTCGATCGATTGGGGACAACCCCTACGAGCAGTACTTC.

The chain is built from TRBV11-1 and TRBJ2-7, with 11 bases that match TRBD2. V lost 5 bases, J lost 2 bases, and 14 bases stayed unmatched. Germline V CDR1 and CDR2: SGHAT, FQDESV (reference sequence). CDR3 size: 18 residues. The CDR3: CASSPSPSGRPRTYEQYF. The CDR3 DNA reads TGTGCCAGCAGCCCGTCCCCTAGCGGGAGGCCTAGGACCTACGAGCAGTACTTC.

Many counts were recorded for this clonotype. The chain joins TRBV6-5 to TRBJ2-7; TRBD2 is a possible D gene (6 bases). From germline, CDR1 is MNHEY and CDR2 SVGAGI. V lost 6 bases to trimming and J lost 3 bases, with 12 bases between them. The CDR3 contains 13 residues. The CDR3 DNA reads TGTGCCAGCAGCGGGGACTCCGTCTACGAGCAGTACTTC. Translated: CASSGDSVYEQYF.

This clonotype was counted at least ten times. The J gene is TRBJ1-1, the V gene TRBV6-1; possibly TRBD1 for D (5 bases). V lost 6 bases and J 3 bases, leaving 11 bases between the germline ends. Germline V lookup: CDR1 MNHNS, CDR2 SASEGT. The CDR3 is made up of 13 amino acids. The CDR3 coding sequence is TGTGCCAGCAGATCCGGAGGGGACACTGAAGCTTTCTTT. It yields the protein CASRSGGDTEAFF.

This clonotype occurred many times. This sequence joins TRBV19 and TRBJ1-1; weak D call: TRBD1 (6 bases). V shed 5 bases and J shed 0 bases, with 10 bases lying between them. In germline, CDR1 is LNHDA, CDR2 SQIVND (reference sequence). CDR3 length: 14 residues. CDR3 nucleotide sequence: TGTGCCAGTAGTGGGGGGGCCCTGAACACTGAAGCTTTCTTT. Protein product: CASSGGALNTEAFF.

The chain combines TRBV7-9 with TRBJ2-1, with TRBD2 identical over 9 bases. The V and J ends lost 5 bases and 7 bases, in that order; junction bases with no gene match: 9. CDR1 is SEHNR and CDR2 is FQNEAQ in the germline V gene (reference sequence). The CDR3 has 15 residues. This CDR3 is CASSQGLAMRNEQFF. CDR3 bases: TGTGCCAGCAGCCAAGGACTAGCGATGCGAAATGAGCAGTTCTTC.

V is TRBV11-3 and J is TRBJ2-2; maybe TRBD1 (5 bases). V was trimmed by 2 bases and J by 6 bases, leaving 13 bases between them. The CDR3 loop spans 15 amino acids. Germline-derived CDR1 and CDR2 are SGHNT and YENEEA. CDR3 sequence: CASSLQGIESGELFF. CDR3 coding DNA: TGTGCCAGCAGCTTACAGGGAATCGAGTCCGGGGAGCTGTTTTTT.

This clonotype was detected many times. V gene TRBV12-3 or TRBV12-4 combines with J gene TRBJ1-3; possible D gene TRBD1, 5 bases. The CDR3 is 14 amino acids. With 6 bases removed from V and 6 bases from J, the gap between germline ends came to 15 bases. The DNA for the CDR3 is TGTGCCAGCAGAACCCTGGGGCGCGAAAACACCATATATTTT. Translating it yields CASRTLGRENTIYF.

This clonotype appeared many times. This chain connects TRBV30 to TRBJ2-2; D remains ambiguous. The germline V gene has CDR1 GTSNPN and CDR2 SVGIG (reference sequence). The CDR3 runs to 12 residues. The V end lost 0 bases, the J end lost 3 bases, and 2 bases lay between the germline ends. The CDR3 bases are TGTGCCTGGAGTGTAGACACCGGGGAGCTGTTTTTT. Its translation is CAWSVDTGELFF.

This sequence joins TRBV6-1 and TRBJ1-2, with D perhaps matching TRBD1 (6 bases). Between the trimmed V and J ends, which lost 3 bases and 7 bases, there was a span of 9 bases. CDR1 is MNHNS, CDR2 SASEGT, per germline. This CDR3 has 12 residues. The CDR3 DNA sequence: TGTGCCAGCAGTGAGACAGGACCTGGCTACACCTTC. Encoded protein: CASSETGPGYTF.

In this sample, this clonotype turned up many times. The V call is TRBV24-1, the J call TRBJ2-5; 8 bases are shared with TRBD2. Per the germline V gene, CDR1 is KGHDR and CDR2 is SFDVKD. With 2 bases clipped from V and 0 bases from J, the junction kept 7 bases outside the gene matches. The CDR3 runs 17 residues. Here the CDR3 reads CATSDSAGTRNQETQYF. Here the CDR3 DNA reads TGTGCCACCAGTGATTCTGCCGGGACTAGAAACCAAGAGACCCAGTACTTC.

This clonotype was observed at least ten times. The CDR3 sequence is CASSLGGAGDVIQYF. CDR3 sequence (DNA): TGCGCCAGCAGCTTGGGTGGTGCAGGGGACGTCATTCAGTACTTC. The chain combines TRBV5-1 with TRBJ2-4; weak D call: TRBD1 (6 bases). Germline CDR1 reads SGHRS; CDR2 reads YFSETQ. V shed 0 bases and J shed 9 bases, with 16 bases lying between them. The CDR3 loop spans 15 amino acids.

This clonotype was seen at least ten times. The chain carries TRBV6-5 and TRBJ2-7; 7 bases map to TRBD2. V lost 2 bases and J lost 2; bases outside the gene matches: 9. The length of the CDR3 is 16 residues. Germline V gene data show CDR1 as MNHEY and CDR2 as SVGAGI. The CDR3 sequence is CASSYILADKPYEQYF. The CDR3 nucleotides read TGTGCCAGCAGTTACATCCTAGCGGATAAACCCTACGAGCAGTACTTC.

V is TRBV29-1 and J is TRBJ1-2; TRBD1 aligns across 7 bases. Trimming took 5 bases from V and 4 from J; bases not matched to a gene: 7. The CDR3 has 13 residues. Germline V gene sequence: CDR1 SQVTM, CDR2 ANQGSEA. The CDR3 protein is CSVPPAGGYGYTF. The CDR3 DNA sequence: TGCAGCGTTCCTCCGGCAGGGGGCTATGGCTACACCTTC.

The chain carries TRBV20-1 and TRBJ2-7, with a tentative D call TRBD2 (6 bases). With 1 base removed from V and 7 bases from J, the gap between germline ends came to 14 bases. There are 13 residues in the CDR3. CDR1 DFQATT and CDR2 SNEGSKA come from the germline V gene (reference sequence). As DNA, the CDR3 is TGCAGTGCTAGAGTCGGGAGCGGTGAGGAGCAGTACTTC. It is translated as CSARVGSGEEQYF.

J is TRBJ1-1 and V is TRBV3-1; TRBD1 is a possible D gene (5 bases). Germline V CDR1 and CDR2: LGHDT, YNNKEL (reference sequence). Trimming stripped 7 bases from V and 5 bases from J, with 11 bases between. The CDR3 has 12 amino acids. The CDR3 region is CASTSRGTEAFF. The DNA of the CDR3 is TGTGCCAGCACCAGTAGGGGAACTGAAGCTTTCTTT.

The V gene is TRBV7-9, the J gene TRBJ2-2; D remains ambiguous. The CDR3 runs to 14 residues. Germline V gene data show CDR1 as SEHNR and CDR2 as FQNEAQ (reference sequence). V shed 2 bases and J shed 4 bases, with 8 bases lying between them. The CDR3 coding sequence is TGTGCCAGCAGCTTAAATTGGGGCACCGGGGAGCTGTTTTTT. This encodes CASSLNWGTGELFF.

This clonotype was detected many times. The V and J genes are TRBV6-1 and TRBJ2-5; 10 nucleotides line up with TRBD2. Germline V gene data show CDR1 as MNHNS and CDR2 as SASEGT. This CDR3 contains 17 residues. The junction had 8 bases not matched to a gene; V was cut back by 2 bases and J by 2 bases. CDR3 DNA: TGTGCCAGCAGTGAAAGCCGGCGGACTAGCGGACAAGAGACCCAGTACTTC. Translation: CASSESRRTSGQETQYF.

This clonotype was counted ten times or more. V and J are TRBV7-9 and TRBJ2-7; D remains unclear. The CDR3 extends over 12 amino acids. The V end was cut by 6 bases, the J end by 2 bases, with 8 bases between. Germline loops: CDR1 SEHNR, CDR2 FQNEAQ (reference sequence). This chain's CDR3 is CASSQETYEQYF. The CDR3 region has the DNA TGTGCCAGCAGTCAAGAGACCTACGAGCAGTACTTC.

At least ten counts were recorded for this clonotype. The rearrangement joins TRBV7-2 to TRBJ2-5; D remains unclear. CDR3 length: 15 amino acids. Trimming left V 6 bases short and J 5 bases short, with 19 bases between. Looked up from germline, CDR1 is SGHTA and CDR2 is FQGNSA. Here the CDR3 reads CASSPDQQRRETQYF. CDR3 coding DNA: TGTGCCAGCAGTCCCGATCAACAGCGTCGGGAGACCCAGTACTTC.

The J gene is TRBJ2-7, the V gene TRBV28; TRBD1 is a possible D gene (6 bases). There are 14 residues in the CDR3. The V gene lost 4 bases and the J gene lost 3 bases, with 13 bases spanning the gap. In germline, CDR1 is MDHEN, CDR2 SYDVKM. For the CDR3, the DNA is TGTGCCAGCAGTTCCCGGGACATTTACTACGAGCAGTACTTC. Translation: CASSSRDIYYEQYF. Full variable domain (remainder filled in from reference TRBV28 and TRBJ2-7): DVKVTQSSRYLVKRTGEKVFLECVQDMDHENMFWYRQDPGLGLRLIYFSYDVKMKEKGDIPEGYSVSREKKERFSLILESASTNQTSMYLCASSSRDIYYEQYFGPGTRLTVT.

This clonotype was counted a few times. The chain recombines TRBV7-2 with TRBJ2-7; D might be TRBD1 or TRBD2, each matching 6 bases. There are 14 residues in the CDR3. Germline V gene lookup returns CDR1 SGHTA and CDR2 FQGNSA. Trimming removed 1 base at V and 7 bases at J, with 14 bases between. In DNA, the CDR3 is TGTGCCAGCAGCTTAGTGAGGGGGGTCGGGGAGCAGTACTTC. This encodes CASSLVRGVGEQYF.

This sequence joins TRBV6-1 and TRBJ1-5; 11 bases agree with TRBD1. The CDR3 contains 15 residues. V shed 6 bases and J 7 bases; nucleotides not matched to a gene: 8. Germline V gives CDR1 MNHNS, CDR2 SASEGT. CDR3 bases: TGTGCCAGCAGACCTTGGGACAGGGGGACCCAGCCCCAGCATTTT. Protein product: CASRPWDRGTQPQHF.